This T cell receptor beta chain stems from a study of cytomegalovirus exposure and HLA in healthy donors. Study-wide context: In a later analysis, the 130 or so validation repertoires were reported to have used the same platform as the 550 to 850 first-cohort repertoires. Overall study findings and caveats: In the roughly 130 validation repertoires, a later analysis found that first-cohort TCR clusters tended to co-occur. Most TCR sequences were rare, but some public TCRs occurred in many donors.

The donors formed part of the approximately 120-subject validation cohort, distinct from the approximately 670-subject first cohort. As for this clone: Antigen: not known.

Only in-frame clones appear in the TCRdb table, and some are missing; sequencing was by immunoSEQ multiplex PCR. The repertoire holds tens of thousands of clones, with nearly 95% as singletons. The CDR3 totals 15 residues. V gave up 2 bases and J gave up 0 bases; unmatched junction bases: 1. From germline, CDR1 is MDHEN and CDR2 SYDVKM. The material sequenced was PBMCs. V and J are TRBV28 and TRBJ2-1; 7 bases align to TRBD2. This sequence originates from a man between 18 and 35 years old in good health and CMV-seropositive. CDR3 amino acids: CASSLGGSSYNEQFF. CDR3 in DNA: TGTGCCAGCAGTTTAGGCGGGAGCTCCTACAATGAGCAGTTCTTC.